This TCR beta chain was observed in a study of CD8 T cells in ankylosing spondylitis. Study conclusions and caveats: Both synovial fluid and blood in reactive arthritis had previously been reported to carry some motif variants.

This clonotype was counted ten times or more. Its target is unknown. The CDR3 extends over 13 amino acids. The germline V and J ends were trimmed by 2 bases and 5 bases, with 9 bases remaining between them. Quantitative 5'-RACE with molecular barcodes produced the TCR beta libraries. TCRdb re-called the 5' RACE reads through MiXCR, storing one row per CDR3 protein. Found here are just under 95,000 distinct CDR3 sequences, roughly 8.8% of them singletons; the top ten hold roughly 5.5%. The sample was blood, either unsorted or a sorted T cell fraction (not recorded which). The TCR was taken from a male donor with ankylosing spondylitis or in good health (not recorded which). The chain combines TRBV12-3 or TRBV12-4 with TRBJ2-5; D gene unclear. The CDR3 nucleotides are TGTGCCAGCAGTTTATTCAGGCAGGAGACCCAGTACTTC. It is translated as CASSLFRQETQYF.